Listed below are T cell receptor beta chains from one sample, sequenced in a study of cytomegalovirus exposure and HLA in healthy donors. Method: immunoSEQ multiplex PCR; TCRdb's copy keeps in-frame clones and lacks some. The sample records about 200,000 clones, 65% to 85% being singletons. The sequenced sample was PBMCs. The receptors originated from a man in his forties or fifties in good health and CMV-seronegative. The CDR3 runs from the conserved cysteine through the conserved F or W. A D gene is named only where the DNA matches it firmly. Only part of the rows carry a size: once, few, many, or a class if the clone is expanded.

TRBJ2-7	TRBV25-1	.	TRBD2	TGTGCCAGCAGTAGTTTGCCTAGCGGGATCTACGAGCAGTACTTC	CASSSLPSGIYEQYF
TRBJ2-2	TRBV19	.	TRBD2	TGTGCCAGTAGTATAGCGCTAGGGACTAGCGGGAGAACCGGGGAGCTGTTTTTT	CASSIALGTSGRTGELFF
TRBJ2-5	TRBV28	.	.	TGTGCCAGCAGTCTAAGCCCGGCGGGGGCAGAAGAGACCCAGTACTTC	CASSLSPAGAEETQYF
TRBJ1-1	TRBV9	.	.	TGTGCCAGCAGCGTAGCCGTGACGGGCAGGGGAGACACTGAAGCTTTCTTT	CASSVAVTGRGDTEAFF
TRBJ1-1	TRBV19	.	.	TGTGCCAGTAGTCTGGGAGGCGCTGAAGCTTTCTTT	CASSLGGAEAFF
TRBJ2-7	TRBV7-9	.	TRBD1	TGTGCCAGCAGCTTAGTATGGGTGGGACAGGGGAGTTCCTACGAGCAGTACTTC	CASSLVWVGQGSSYEQYF
TRBJ2-3	TRBV28	once	.	TGTGCCACGATTAGCGTTAGCACAGATACGCAGTATTTT	CATISVSTDTQYF
TRBJ2-1	TRBV6-1	.	.	TGTGCCAGCAGTGACAGGGGCGCCTACAATGAGCAGTTCTTC	CASSDRGAYNEQFF
TRBJ1-3	TRBV6-6	.	.	TGTGCCAGCAGTTACCTCCCCTCCTCTGGAAACACCATATATTTT	CASSYLPSSGNTIYF
TRBJ1-5	TRBV6-1	.	.	TGTGCCAGCAGTGAACGGCAGACTAATCAGCCCCAGCATTTT	CASSERQTNQPQHF
TRBJ1-3	TRBV7-2	.	.	TGTGCCAGCAGCCCTGACAAGGGAAACACCATATATTTT	CASSPDKGNTIYF
TRBJ1-4	TRBV18	few	TRBD1	TGTGCCAGCTCACCGTCGGCAGGGGGGGAAAAACTGTTTTTT	CASSPSAGGEKLFF
TRBJ1-1	TRBV5-4	.	.	TGTGCCAGCAGCTTGCTTCCGACTGAAGCTTTCTTT	CASSLLPTEAFF
TRBJ2-2	TRBV10-3	.	TRBD2	TGTGCCATCAGTGAGTCCACTAGCGGGAGACTTCGGACCGGGGAGCTGTTTTTT	CAISESTSGRLRTGELFF
TRBJ2-5	TRBV28	once	.	TGTGCCAGCGTTACAGGGTTACAAAAGACCCAGTACTTC	CASVTGLQKTQYF
TRBJ1-1	TRBV11-2	.	TRBD1	TGTGCCAGCAGCTTAGATCGAGACAGGGGGTCTTTCTTT	CASSLDRDRGSFF
TRBJ2-5	TRBV5-1	.	TRBD2	TGCGCCAGCAGTTCTAGACTAGCGGGAGGTAGTGTGGTGGAGACCCAGTACTTC	CASSSRLAGGSVVETQYF
TRBJ2-1	TRBV4-1	.	.	TGCGCCAGCAGCAGCTTGATCGGGACTTCAGGGTGGCAGTTCTTC	CASSSLIGTSGWQFF
TRBJ2-5	TRBV5-1	.	.	TGCGCCAGCAGACTGCGATTAGAGACCCAGTACTTC	CASRLRLETQYF
TRBJ2-7	TRBV28	once	.	TGTGCCAGCAGTCTGGGACTGTCTTGGGTCGAGCAGTACTTC	CASSLGLSWVEQYF
TRBJ1-2	TRBV10-3	.	.	TGTGCCATCAGTGATGGACGGGGAGGGAAGAACTATGGCTACACCTTC	CAISDGRGGKNYGYTF
TRBJ1-3	TRBV6-5	.	.	TGTGCCAGCAGCCGACAGGCAAGCTCTGGAAACACCATATATTTT	CASSRQASSGNTIYF
TRBJ2-7	TRBV28	.	TRBD2	TGTGCCAGCAGTCCCGGAAAACCCCGGCTAGCGGGAGTAGTCCCCTCCTACGAGCAGTACTTC	CASSPGKPRLAGVVPSYEQYF
TRBJ2-1	TRBV11-2	.	.	TGTGCCAGCAGCTTAGTCGTCTACTCTTACAATGAGCAGTTCTTC	CASSLVVYSYNEQFF
TRBJ1-4	TRBV30	.	.	TGTGCCTGGACCGGGAAGGAAAAACTGTTTTTT	CAWTGKEKLFF
TRBJ1-3	TRBV7-9	.	TRBD1	TGTGCCAGCAGCCTTGGTTGGACAGGTGGGAGCGACTCTGGAAACACCATATATTTT	CASSLGWTGGSDSGNTIYF
TRBJ1-2	TRBV5-1	.	TRBD1	TGCGCCAGCAGCTCGGGGGACAGGGAGCTATATGGCTACACCTTC	CASSSGDRELYGYTF
TRBJ2-3	TRBV9	.	.	TGTGCCAGCAGTGGCCCTGCCGATACGCAGTATTTT	CASSGPADTQYF
TRBJ1-2	TRBV6-6	.	TRBD1	TGTGCCAGCAGTTACTTGGGGACAGATGGCTACACCTTC	CASSYLGTDGYTF